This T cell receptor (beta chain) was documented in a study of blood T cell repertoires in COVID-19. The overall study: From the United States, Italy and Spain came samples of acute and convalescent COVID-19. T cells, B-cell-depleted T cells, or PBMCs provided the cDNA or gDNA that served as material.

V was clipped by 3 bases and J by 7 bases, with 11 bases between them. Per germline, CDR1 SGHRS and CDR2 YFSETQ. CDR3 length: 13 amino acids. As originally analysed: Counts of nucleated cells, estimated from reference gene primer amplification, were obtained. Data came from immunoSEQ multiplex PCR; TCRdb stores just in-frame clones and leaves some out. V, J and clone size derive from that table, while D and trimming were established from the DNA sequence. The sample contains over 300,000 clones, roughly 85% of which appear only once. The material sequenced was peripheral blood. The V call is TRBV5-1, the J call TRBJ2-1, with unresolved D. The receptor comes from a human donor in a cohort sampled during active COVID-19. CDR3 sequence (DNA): TGCGCCAGCAGCTCCCGTCCCGGGAATGAGCAGTTCTTC. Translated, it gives CASSSRPGNEQFF.